The sequence of this T cell receptor beta chain was determined in a study of spatial heterogeneity in lung cancer. Across the study: Where they were available, follow-up PBMC samples were sequenced, at a median of about 22 months after resection. Beta-chain sequences were consistently detected more often than alpha-chain sequences. Combinations of a unique TCR and a UMI were tallied in raw reads, and on average each appeared more than ten times. Study results and caveats: At tumor resection, ubiquitous expanded TCRs were detected in blood more often than later.

TCRdb analysed the 5' RACE reads with MiXCR anew, one entry per CDR3 protein. The data hold under 35,000 distinct CDR3 sequences, with approximately 5.1% observed a single time. This clonotype has ten or more counts. Its antigen is undetermined. CDR3 length equals 13 residues. Trimming removed 2 bases from V and 11 bases from J, with 15 bases in between. Germline loops: CDR1 ENHRY, CDR2 SYGVKD. Time point reported: blood at routine non-recurrence follow-up after resection. The chain has TRBV10-3 and TRBJ1-1, with a tentative D call TRBD1 (5 bases). The source was PBMCs, collected at follow-up. This TCR derives from a female donor with early-stage non-small cell lung cancer. In DNA form, the CDR3 reads TGTGCCATCAGTGAGAATCCAGGGATTGGGGCTTTCTTT. Protein product: CAISENPGIGAFF.